The source of this TCR beta chain is a study of T cells in Graves' hyperthyroidism and ophthalmopathy (dated 2019 in TCRdb). About the investigation overall: Peripheral blood was sampled at the time of initial diagnosis, prior to any treatment. In addition, the study compared T-cell repertoires in thyroid tissue and in blood from about six Graves' hyperthyroidism patients. Following sampling, methimazole starting at 30 mg daily was given to hyperthyroidism patients, and high-dose intravenous methylprednisolone was given to ophthalmopathy patients. For training and testing, the approximately 97 patients in the discovery cohort were randomly divided in a 7:3 ratio. Prospective prediction of ophthalmopathy was tested in an independent validation cohort consisting of some 20 hyperthyroidism patients and around 17 patients who later progressed to ophthalmopathy. According to the paper, TCR Vbeta CDR3 sequencing was carried out on about 140 peripheral blood samples, which came from approximately 43 ophthalmopathy, around 75 hyperthyroidism and around 17 progressor patients. A discovery cohort of about 96 patients, about 40 with Graves' ophthalmopathy and 57 with stable Graves' hyperthyroidism, was used to find distinguishing TCR V-J signatures. Overall study results and their limits: Sample size was not statistically predetermined, and blinding of investigators to group allocation was not performed. Most expanded thyroid clonotypes (frequency above 0.001) were also found in blood, which suggests that blood repertoires may mirror thyroid immune responses. A 13 V-J signature model separated ophthalmopathy from stable hyperthyroidism, with approximately 87% sensitivity and roughly 81% specificity in cross-validation and 80%/75% in testing. In validation, the model predicted progression to ophthalmopathy with approximately 70% sensitivity and less than 75% specificity, a median of approximately 6.7 months before onset.

Moderately to severely active disease, a Clinical Activity Score of at least 3, a NOSPECS grade of at least 4, and a duration under 3 months were present in ophthalmopathy patients. Any patient with an uncontrolled infection, another autoimmune disease, pregnancy or lactation was excluded. Diagnoses relied on clinical symptoms, serum thyroxine and TRAb, thyroid ultrasound and orbital computed tomography. PBMCs were separated from over 9 ml of fresh peripheral blood using Ficoll-Paque density gradient centrifugation. Total RNA was extracted with Trizol reagent, and quality was checked on an Agilent 2100 Bioanalyzer. This clonotype has ten or more counts. The target of this receptor is not known. Nothing much larger sits one base from this clone, and base qualities are not available. The TCR beta CDR3 regions were amplified from the RNA transcripts. For the first round of RT-PCR on the TCR CDR3, the HTBI primer set was used together with the Qiagen OneStep RT-PCR kit. Libraries were constructed in a second round of multiplex PCR, after which size selection and purification were performed. Libraries were sequenced paired-end with 100 bp reads on an Illumina HiSeq2000. In the original analysis: Raw data were processed with SOAPnuke, discarding reads with adapters, uncalled bases, mean Phred below 15, or no exact constant-primer or identifier match. COPE v1.2.5 was used to merge the high-quality paired reads, and each unique nucleotide sequence was defined as a clonotype. Clonotypes were aligned to IMGT TRBV, TRBD and TRBJ reference segments using MiTCR v1.1. The analysis included only V-J combinations with a frequency above 0.0001, which together covered around 99% of the repertoires. The TCS score was defined as the ratio of F50 (clonal expansion) to E x V (chaos), calculated using BLOSUM62-based TCRdist between CDR3 peptides within each V-J. Welch's t-statistics and random forest reduced just over 500 V-J features to 13, which were used in a naive Bayes classifier (R e1071). Thyroid-blood repertoire similarity was quantified with the Morisita-Horn index. The public sequencing data were trimmed at Q25 with fastp and processed into clonotypes with MiXCR by TCRdb, which kept only in-frame beta chains. For every CDR3 protein sequence, its rows merge into one entry that carries the most common genes and DNA. For this entry, the V and J calls and clone size follow TCRdb and not the study's own pipeline. This sample gives fewer than 750,000 distinct CDR3 sequences in total; about 14% of them show up just once. Of the sample, around 4% is held by the ten largest clones.

Sequenced: blood. This TCR derives from a woman in her 40s with Graves' ophthalmopathy.

The sequenced DNA is TGTGCCAGCAGTGAGGGACAGGGTGGAGGCTACACCTTC. Translation gives CASSEGQGGGYTF. Recombination joined TRBV6-1 with TRBJ1-2; the central 9 bases match TRBD1. Trimmed from V: 3 bases; trimmed from J: 8 bases; junction bases lacking a gene match: 4. The CDR3 runs 13 residues from the cysteine to the phenylalanine. This entry keeps only the CDR3 DNA: 39 bases, framed from base 1. CDR1 and CDR2, per the germline V gene, are MNHNS and SASEGT.